Listed here are 12 T cell receptor beta chains from one sample, sequenced in a study of T cell repertoires in cytomegalovirus infection. Which antigens these TCRs recognize remains unknown. Using its own MiXCR run on the reads, TCRdb lists one record per CDR3 protein. Of about 770,000 distinct CDR3 sequences in the sample, approximately 32% were seen once. Sequenced here: cultured CD8+ T cells from PBMCs, sampled from culture after CMV antigen stimulation. All receptors come from a human donor in good health (CMV status not recorded). Some clones in this sample may be carry-over from other donors' samples.

This clonotype was counted at least ten times. The chain recombines TRBV7-9 with TRBJ2-3, with 12 positions matching TRBD2. V gave up 5 bases and J gave up 0 bases; unmatched junction bases: 9. Per germline, CDR1 SEHNR and CDR2 FQNEAQ (reference sequence). This CDR3 region has 18 residues. CDR3 amino acids: CASSTRLAGETSTDTQYF. CDR3 bases: TGTGCCAGCAGCACCCGACTAGCGGGGGAGACTAGCACAGATACGCAGTATTTT. Full variable domain (outside the CDR3, taken from reference TRBV7-9 and TRBJ2-3): DTGVSQNPRHKITKRGQNVTFRCDPISEHNRLYWYRQTLGQGPEFLTYFQNEAQLEKSRLLSDRFSAERPKGSFSTLEIQRTEQGDSAMYLCASSTRLAGETSTDTQYFGPGTRLTVL.

This clonotype occurred a few times. The CDR3 region is CASSLPKTGTGFEQYF. The CDR3 DNA reads as TGTGCCAGCAGCTTGCCTAAAACCGGGACAGGGTTCGAGCAGTACTTC. The chain joins TRBV7-8 to TRBJ2-7; the match to TRBD1 covers 9 bases. The CDR3 contains 16 residues. The junction had 12 bases not matched to a gene; V was cut back by 3 bases and J by 6 bases. Germline V gene lookup returns CDR1 SGHVS and CDR2 FQNEAQ.

This chain uses TRBV15 with TRBJ2-7, with D perhaps being TRBD1 or TRBD2 (5 bases each). This CDR3 has 14 amino acids. Germline V lookup: CDR1 LNHNV, CDR2 YYDKDF (reference sequence). Trimming stripped 5 bases from V and 7 bases from J, with 18 bases between. CDR3 protein: CATSARRDVGEQYF. The DNA for the CDR3 is TGTGCCACCAGCGCACGACGGGACGTCGGGGAGCAGTACTTC.

This clonotype was counted ten times or more. The chain combines TRBV7-6 with TRBJ1-2; D is possibly TRBD1 (5 bases). The ends were cut back, 0 bases at V and 4 bases at J, with 15 bases in the middle. The germline gives CDR1 SGHVS, CDR2 FNYEAQ. There are 16 residues in the CDR3. This CDR3 reads CASSLATGGAGYGYTF. The CDR3 DNA sequence: TGTGCCAGCAGCTTAGCCACGGGCGGGGCGGGCTATGGCTACACCTTC.

The sample holds many counts of this clonotype. This chain connects TRBV7-8 to TRBJ2-1, with 10 bases fitting TRBD1. Per germline, CDR1 SGHVS and CDR2 FQNEAQ. Trimming removed 1 base from V and 7 bases from J; junction bases left unmatched: 7. The CDR3 length is 16 residues. CDR3 loop: CASSLVRTGGRNEQFF. CDR3 in DNA: TGTGCCAGCAGCTTAGTAAGGACAGGGGGAAGGAATGAGCAGTTCTTC.

This clonotype was seen more than once but under ten times. This chain links TRBV11-2 with TRBJ2-1; D unclear. There are 15 residues in the CDR3. CDR1 and CDR2 from the germline V gene are SGHAT and FQNNGV. The V and J ends lost 3 bases and 1 base respectively, with 10 bases between them. DNA for the CDR3: TGTGCCAGCAGCTTCGAGGACGGATCCTACAATGAGCAGTTCTTC. Amino acid sequence: CASSFEDGSYNEQFF.

The rearrangement joins TRBV6-1 to TRBJ2-4, with unresolved D. Per the germline V gene, CDR1 is MNHNS and CDR2 is SASEGT. The ends were cut back, 5 bases at V and 7 bases at J, with 15 bases in the middle. This CDR3 is 14 amino acids long. CDR3 residues: CASSYKSGRNIQYF. The CDR3 DNA reads as TGTGCCAGCAGTTACAAGTCCGGCAGGAACATTCAGTACTTC.

This sequence joins TRBV11-2 and TRBJ1-6; possibly TRBD1 for D (5 bases). The germline V gene encodes CDR1 SGHAT and CDR2 FQNNGV. This CDR3 is built from 18 residues. V was clipped by 3 bases and J by 9 bases, with 24 bases between them. CDR3 in DNA: TGTGCCAGCAGCTTGTGGGCGTTCGAGGCACGGGGCCTTTCACCCCTCCACTTT. It yields the protein CASSLWAFEARGLSPLHF.

The sample holds many counts of this clonotype. The genes are TRBV7-8 and TRBJ1-5; D call uncertain. Looked up from germline, CDR1 is SGHVS and CDR2 is FQNEAQ. The CDR3 contains 15 residues. The V gene lost 1 base and the J gene lost 2 bases, with 9 bases spanning the gap. The CDR3 nucleotides are TGTGCCAGCAGCTTAGAGATCAATGGCAATCAGCCCCAGCATTTT. Translating it yields CASSLEINGNQPQHF.

As DNA, the CDR3 is TGTGCCAGCAAGGAAGGGGATCTCATGACTGGCTACACCTTC. It translates to CASKEGDLMTGYTF. The rearrangement links TRBV27 to TRBJ1-2; D might be TRBD1 (5 bases). CDR3 length: 14 residues. Between the trimmed V and J ends, which lost 7 bases and 7 bases, there was a span of 19 bases. Germline CDR1 MNHEY, CDR2 SMNVEV (reference sequence).

The chain joins TRBV29-1 to TRBJ2-2; a possible D gene is TRBD2 (6 bases). From germline, CDR1 is SQVTM and CDR2 ANQGSEA. Trimming took 7 bases from V and 6 from J, leaving 15 bases between them. The CDR3 sequence is 13 residues long. The CDR3 reads CSAVKPGAGELFF. The CDR3 DNA sequence: TGCAGCGCTGTGAAGCCGGGAGCCGGGGAGCTGTTTTTT.

The CDR3 DNA follows: TGTGCCAGCAGTGAAACCTCGACAGGGATCACAGATACGCAGTATTTT. Its protein product is CASSETSTGITDTQYF. The genes are TRBV6-1 and TRBJ2-3, with 7 bases lining up with TRBD1. V gave up 2 bases and J gave up 2 bases; unmatched junction bases: 7. CDR1 and CDR2 (germline): MNHNS, SASEGT. The CDR3 has 16 amino acids.